This T cell receptor (beta chain) was captured by sequencing in a study of T cell repertoires in cytomegalovirus infection. As for the study in general: Both recently identified HLA-C-restricted and well-studied HLA-B-restricted CMV epitopes were used in the study.

In regard to this clonotype: What it recognizes is unknown.

The CDR3 is 16 residues long. The germline V gene encodes CDR1 SGHDT and CDR2 YYEEEE. Trimming took 9 bases from V and 4 from J; bases not matched to a gene: 13. TCRdb re-called the reads with MiXCR, one entry per CDR3 protein. The sample records roughly 920,000 distinct CDR3 sequences, around 32% being singletons. The rearrangement links TRBV5-6 to TRBJ2-6, with 7 bases aligning to TRBD1. Sequencing used cultured CD8+ T cells from PBMCs, obtained from culture after CMV antigen stimulation. The sequence was collected from a human donor in good health (CMV status not recorded). Some clones in this sample may be carry-over from other donors' samples. The CDR3 protein is CATGAGGMIGANVLTF. The CDR3 DNA is TGTGCCACCGGGGCAGGGGGTATGATCGGGGCCAACGTCCTGACTTTC.